Described below is a single T cell receptor (beta chain) sequence and its context. The CDR3 spans 15 residues. CDR1 and CDR2 from the germline V gene are LNHDA and SQIVND (reference sequence). After removal of 5 bases from V and 6 bases from J, the junction contained 3 bases not matched to a gene. The sample is drawn from a study of T cell changes during pregnancy in multiple sclerosis. Generated by immunoSEQ multiplex PCR, the TCRdb table keeps only in-frame clones and is missing some. The sample yields tens of thousands of clones, around 93% seen once. This chain uses TRBV19 with TRBJ2-1; 14 bases line up with TRBD2. Sequenced material: peripheral blood, taken in the second trimester of pregnancy. The TCR sequence derives from a female donor with multiple sclerosis, enrolled in a pregnancy study. The CDR3 region has the DNA TGTGCCAGTAGTGCCGGACTAGCGGGAGGCAATGAGCAGTTCTTC. This codes for CASSAGLAGGNEQFF.